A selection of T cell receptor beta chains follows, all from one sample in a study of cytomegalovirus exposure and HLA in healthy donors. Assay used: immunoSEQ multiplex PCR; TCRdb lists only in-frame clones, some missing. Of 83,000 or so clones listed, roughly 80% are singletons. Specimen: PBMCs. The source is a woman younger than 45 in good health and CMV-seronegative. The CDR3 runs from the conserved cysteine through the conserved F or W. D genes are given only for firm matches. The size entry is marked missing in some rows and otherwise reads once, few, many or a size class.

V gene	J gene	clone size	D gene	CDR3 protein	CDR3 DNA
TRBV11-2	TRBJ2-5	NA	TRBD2	CASSFPGGETQYF	TGTGCCAGCAGCTTTCCGGGAGGAGAGACCCAGTACTTC
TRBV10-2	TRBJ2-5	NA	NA	CASSEQEREETQYF	TGCGCCAGCAGTGAACAGGAGAGAGAAGAGACCCAGTACTTC
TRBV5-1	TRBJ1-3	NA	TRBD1	CASSITGTAFDGNTIYF	TGCGCCAGCAGCATAACCGGGACAGCCTTTGATGGAAACACCATATATTTT
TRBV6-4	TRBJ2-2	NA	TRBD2	CASSALAGETGELFF	TGTGCCAGCAGTGCCCTAGCGGGAGAAACCGGGGAGCTGTTTTTT
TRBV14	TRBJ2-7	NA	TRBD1	CASRTGTGGASSYEQYF	TGTGCCAGCAGAACCGGGACAGGGGGCGCTTCTTCTTACGAGCAGTACTTC
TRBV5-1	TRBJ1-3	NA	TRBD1	CASSLVGQGYGNTIYF	TGCGCCAGCAGCTTGGTGGGACAGGGTTACGGAAACACCATATATTTT
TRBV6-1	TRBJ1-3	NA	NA	CASSEGTAGNTIYF	TGTGCCAGCAGTGAAGGGACAGCTGGAAACACCATATATTTT
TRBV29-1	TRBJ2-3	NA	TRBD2	CSVLAGVVDTQYF	TGCAGCGTCTTAGCGGGAGTGGTAGATACGCAGTATTTT
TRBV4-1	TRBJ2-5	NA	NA	CASSQLGFKQETQYF	TGCGCCAGCAGCCAACTGGGCTTTAAACAAGAGACCCAGTACTTC
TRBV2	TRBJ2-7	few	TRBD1	CASTRDREDEQYF	TGTGCCAGCACCAGGGACAGGGAGGACGAGCAGTACTTC
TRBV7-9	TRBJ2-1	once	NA	CASSLAVAHNEQFF	TGTGCCAGCAGCTTAGCTGTTGCGCACAATGAGCAGTTCTTC
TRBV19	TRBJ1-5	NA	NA	CASSWDGRGQPQHF	TGTGCCAGTAGTTGGGATGGACGGGGTCAGCCCCAGCATTTT
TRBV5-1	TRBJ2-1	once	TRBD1	CASSLSTGQGAGNEQFF	TGCGCCAGCAGCCTATCAACTGGACAGGGGGCGGGCAATGAGCAGTTCTTC
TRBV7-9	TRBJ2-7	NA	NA	CASSLGGNSYEQYF	TGTGCCAGCAGCTTAGGGGGCAACTCCTACGAGCAGTACTTC
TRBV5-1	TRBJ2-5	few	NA	CASSLWGSAETQYF	TGCGCCAGCAGCTTGTGGGGTAGCGCGGAGACCCAGTACTTC
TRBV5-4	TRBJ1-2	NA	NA	CASSSRVQTSYGYTF	TGTGCCAGCAGCTCGAGGGTCCAGACATCGTATGGCTACACCTTC
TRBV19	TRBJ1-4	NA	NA	CASSMGQATNEKLFF	TGTGCCAGTAGCATGGGACAAGCAACTAATGAAAAACTGTTTTTT
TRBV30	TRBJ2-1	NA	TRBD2	CASGLARYNEQFF	TGTGCCTCCGGACTAGCCAGGTACAATGAGCAGTTCTTC
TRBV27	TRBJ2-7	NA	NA	CASRPGLTGIYEQYF	TGTGCCAGCAGACCCGGACTAACGGGAATCTACGAGCAGTACTTC
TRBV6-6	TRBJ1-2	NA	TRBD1	CASSRGQVYGYTF	TGTGCCAGCAGTCGAGGACAGGTTTATGGCTACACCTTC
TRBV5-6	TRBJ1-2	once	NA	CASSPLEWGRISSGGGYTF	TGTGCCAGCAGCCCTCTCGAGTGGGGGAGGATATCCTCCGGAGGTGGCTACACCTTC
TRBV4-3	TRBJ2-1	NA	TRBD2	CASSFGLAYNEQFF	TGCGCCAGCAGCTTCGGACTAGCGTACAATGAGCAGTTCTTC
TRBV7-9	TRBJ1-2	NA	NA	CASSLVRGHGYTF	TGTGCCAGCAGCTTAGTCAGGGGTCATGGCTACACCTTC
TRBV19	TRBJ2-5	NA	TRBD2	CASSPRTSGSEQYF	TGTGCCAGTAGTCCACGGACTAGCGGGTCGGAGCAGTACTTC
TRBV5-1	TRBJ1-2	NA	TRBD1	CASSYVPGQGYGGGYTF	TGCGCCAGCAGCTATGTCCCGGGACAGGGGTACGGCGGAGGCTACACCTTC
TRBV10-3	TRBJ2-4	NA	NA	CAISESVAKNIQYF	TGTGCCATCAGTGAGTCCGTAGCCAAAAACATTCAGTACTTC
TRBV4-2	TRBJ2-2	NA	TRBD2	CASSQELLAANTGELFF	TGTGCCAGCAGCCAAGAGTTACTAGCGGCGAACACCGGGGAGCTGTTTTTT
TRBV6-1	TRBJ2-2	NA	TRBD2	CASSPLGTSVGELFF	TGTGCCAGCAGTCCTCTTGGGACTAGCGTGGGGGAGCTGTTTTTT
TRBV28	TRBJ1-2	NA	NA	CASSLSAGGHGYTF	TGTGCCAGCAGTTTAAGCGCGGGGGGGCATGGCTACACCTTC
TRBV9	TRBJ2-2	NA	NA	CASSVSPTGELFF	TGTGCCAGCAGCGTAAGCCCCACCGGGGAGCTGTTTTTT
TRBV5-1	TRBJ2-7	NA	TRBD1	CASSLASGTGSYEQYF	TGCGCCAGCAGCTTGGCATCCGGGACAGGGTCCTACGAGCAGTACTTC
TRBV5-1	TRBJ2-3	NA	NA	CASSLGAGADTQYF	TGCGCCAGCAGCTTGGGGGCGGGCGCAGATACGCAGTATTTT
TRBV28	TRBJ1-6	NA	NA	CASSFNQPTADSPLHF	TGTGCCAGCAGCTTTAATCAGCCGACCGCGGATTCACCCCTCCACTTT
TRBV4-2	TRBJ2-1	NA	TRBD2	CASTSLGAGDNEQFF	TGTGCCAGCACCTCTTTAGGTGCGGGGGACAATGAGCAGTTCTTC
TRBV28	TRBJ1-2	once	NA	CASNMYIDVGIIGGGYTF	TGTGCCAGCAATATGTATATCGACGTGGGGATAATCGGGGGTGGCTACACCTTC
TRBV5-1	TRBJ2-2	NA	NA	CASSRLEPGELFF	TGCGCCAGCAGCCGACTAGAGCCCGGGGAGCTGTTTTTT
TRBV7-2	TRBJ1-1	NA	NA	CASSLAGVTEAFF	TGTGCCAGCAGCTTAGCAGGGGTAACTGAAGCTTTCTTT
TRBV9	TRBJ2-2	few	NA	CASSASGELFF	TGTGCCAGCAGCGCCTCCGGGGAGCTGTTTTTT
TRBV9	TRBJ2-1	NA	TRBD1	CASSVRQGSNEQFF	TGTGCCAGCAGCGTAAGACAGGGAAGCAATGAGCAGTTCTTC
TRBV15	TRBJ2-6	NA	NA	CATSRGTALTSSGANVLTF	TGTGCCACCAGCAGAGGGACAGCCCTTACTAGCTCTGGGGCCAACGTCCTGACTTTC
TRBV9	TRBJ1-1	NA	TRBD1	CASSVAQDRGYTEAFF	TGTGCCAGCAGCGTAGCCCAGGACAGGGGATACACTGAAGCTTTCTTT
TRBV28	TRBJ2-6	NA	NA	CASRRIAGANVLTF	TGTGCCAGCAGGCGGATCGCTGGGGCCAACGTCCTGACTTTC